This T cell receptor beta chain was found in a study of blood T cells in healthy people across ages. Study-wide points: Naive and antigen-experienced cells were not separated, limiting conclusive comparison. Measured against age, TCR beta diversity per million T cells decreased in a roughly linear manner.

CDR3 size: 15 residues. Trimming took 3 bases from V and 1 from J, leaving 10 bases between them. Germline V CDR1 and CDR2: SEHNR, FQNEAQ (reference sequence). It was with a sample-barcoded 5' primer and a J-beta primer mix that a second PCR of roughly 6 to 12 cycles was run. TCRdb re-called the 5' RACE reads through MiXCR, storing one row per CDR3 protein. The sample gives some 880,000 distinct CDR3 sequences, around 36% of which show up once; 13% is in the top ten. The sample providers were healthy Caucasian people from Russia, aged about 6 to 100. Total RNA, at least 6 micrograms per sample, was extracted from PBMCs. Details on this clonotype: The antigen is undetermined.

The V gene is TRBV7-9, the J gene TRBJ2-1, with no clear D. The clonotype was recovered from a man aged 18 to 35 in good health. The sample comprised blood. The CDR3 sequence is CASSLEGRSYNEQFF. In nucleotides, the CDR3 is TGTGCCAGCAGCTTGGAAGGCAGGTCCTACAATGAGCAGTTCTTC.